This TCR beta chain was recorded in a study of blood T cell repertoires in COVID-19. Study context: PBMCs, B-cell-depleted T cells, or T cells provided the cDNA or gDNA that made up the material.

In its sample, this clone was seen a few times. Germline CDR1 SGHTA, CDR2 FQGNSA. Trimming left V 3 bases short and J 1 base short, with 4 bases between. The CDR3 is 13 residues long. Authors' data handling: How many nucleated cells were present was estimated from reference gene primer amplification. Profiled with immunoSEQ multiplex PCR; TCRdb holds only in-frame clones, not every one. V, J and clone size derive from that table, while D and trimming were established from the DNA sequence. Among some 190,000 clones listed, roughly 86% were seen once. The sequenced sample consisted of peripheral blood. The chain is built from TRBV7-2 and TRBJ1-5, with unresolved D. The sequence came from a man between 18 and 35 years old with active or convalescent COVID-19. For the CDR3, the DNA is TGTGCCAGCAGCTTCGGGAGCAATCAGCCCCAGCATTTT. Translation: CASSFGSNQPQHF.